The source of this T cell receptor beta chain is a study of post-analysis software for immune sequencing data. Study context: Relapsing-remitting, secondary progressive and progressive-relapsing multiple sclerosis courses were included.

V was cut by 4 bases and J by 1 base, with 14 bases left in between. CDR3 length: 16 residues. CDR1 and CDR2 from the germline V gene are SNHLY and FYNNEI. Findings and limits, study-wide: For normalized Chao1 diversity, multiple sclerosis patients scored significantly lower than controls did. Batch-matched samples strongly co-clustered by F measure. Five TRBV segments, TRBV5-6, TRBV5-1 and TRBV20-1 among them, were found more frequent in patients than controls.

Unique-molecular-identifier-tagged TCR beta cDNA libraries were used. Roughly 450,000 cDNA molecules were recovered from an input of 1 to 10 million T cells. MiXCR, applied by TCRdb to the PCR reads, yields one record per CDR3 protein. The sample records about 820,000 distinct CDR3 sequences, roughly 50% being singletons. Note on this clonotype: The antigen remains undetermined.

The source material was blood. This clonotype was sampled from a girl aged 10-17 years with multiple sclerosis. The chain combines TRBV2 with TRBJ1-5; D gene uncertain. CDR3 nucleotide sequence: TGTGCCAGCAGTGGAGAGGACTGGGAGAGCAATCAGCCCCAGCATTTT. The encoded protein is CASSGEDWESNQPQHF.